This T cell receptor (beta chain) was observed in a study of blood T cells in healthy people across ages. A second roughly 6 to 12 cycle PCR used barcoded and J-beta primers. TCRdb re-called the 5' RACE reads through MiXCR, storing one row per CDR3 protein. Among about 670,000 distinct CDR3 sequences listed, approximately 52% were seen once. The germline V and J ends were trimmed by 2 bases and 0 bases, with 9 bases remaining between them. The germline gives CDR1 SGHKS, CDR2 YYEKEE (reference sequence). This CDR3 comprises 14 residues. The chain is built from TRBV5-5 and TRBJ2-7; perhaps TRBD1 as D (6 bases). Sequenced sample: blood. The sequence was obtained from a woman over 75 in good health. CDR3 DNA: TGTGCCAGCAGCTTCCAGGGGCGCTCCTACGAGCAGTACTTC. Translating gives CASSFQGRSYEQYF. Variable domain in full (rest from reference TRBV5-5 and TRBJ2-7): DAGVTQSPTHLIKTRGQQVTLRCSPISGHKSVSWYQQVLGQGPQFIFQYYEKEERGRGNFPDRFSARQFPNYSSELNVNALLLGDSALYLCASSFQGRSYEQYFGPGTRLTVT.